This T cell receptor beta chain was sequenced in a study of shared T cell receptors in the human thymus. CDR1 is MNHNS, CDR2 SASEGT, per germline. The V end lost 8 bases, the J end lost 4 bases, and 14 bases lay between the germline ends. This CDR3 is 13 amino acids long. Produced via immunoSEQ multiplex PCR; TCRdb's table is partial and in-frame only. The table lists hundreds of thousands of clones, 88% of them singletons. The same data also went into a second study, on human thymus T cells. As that report states: Healthy Finnish infants having corrective surgery for congenital heart defects served as donors. Thymus was obtained from resections taken during corrective heart surgery.

The chain uses TRBV6-1 and TRBJ2-5, with TRBD2 as a possible D gene (7 bases). The specimen was thymocytes. This sequence was found in a boy in the first two years of life with a congenital heart defect. The CDR3 loop is CASEGGGGETQYF. CDR3 bases: TGTGCCAGCGAGGGGGGGGGAGGAGAGACCCAGTACTTC.